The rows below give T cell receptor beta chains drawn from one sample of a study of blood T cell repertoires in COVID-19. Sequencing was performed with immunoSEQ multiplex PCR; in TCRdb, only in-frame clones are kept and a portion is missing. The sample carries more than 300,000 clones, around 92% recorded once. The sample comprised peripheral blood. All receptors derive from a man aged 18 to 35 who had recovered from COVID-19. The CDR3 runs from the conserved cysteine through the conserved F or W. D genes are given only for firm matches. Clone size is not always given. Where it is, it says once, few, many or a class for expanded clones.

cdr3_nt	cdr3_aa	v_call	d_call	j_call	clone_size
TGCGCCAGCAGCTTCACAGGGGGCACTGAAGCTTTCTTT	CASSFTGGTEAFF	TRBV5-1	TRBD1	TRBJ1-1	few
TGTGCCAGCTCCCTTGGAGCGAACACTGAAGCTTTCTTT	CASSLGANTEAFF	TRBV27	NA	TRBJ1-1	NA
TGTGCCAGCAGCCAATCTAAGACAGAACGTAATGGCTACACCTTC	CASSQSKTERNGYTF	TRBV6-2/TRBV6-3	NA	TRBJ1-2	NA
TGTGCCAGCAGTTTAAGCCGGGGCTCCTACAATGAGCAGTTCTTC	CASSLSRGSYNEQFF	TRBV27	NA	TRBJ2-1	NA
TGTGCCAGCAGCTCGGGTGAAAAACTGTTTTTT	CASSSGEKLFF	TRBV7-2	NA	TRBJ1-4	NA
TGTGCCAGCAGCTTGGACGGGGGGCAGGGAAACACCATATATTTT	CASSLDGGQGNTIYF	TRBV5-4	NA	TRBJ1-3	NA
TGCGCCAGCAGCCAAGAGGGACAGTTTAATTCACCCCTCCACTTT	CASSQEGQFNSPLHF	TRBV4-1	TRBD1	TRBJ1-6	few
TGTGCCAGTATGGGACAGAGGCACAATGAGCAGTTCTTC	CASMGQRHNEQFF	TRBV19	TRBD1	TRBJ2-1	NA
TGTGCCAGCTCACCACCGGGTACGGGGTCCCCTACTAATTCACCCCTCCACTTT	CASSPPGTGSPTNSPLHF	TRBV18	NA	TRBJ1-6	NA
TGTGCCAGCAGCGCGGACAGGGGACAGCCCCAGCATTTT	CASSADRGQPQHF	TRBV7-2	TRBD1	TRBJ1-5	once
TGTGCCAGCAGCTTAGAGGGCGGGGGGATCTCAGATACGCAGTATTTT	CASSLEGGGISDTQYF	TRBV7-2	TRBD2	TRBJ2-3	NA
TGTGCCAGCAGTCTTTACGCGGGGGGGCAGACAGATACGCAGTATTTT	CASSLYAGGQTDTQYF	TRBV6-2/TRBV6-3	TRBD2	TRBJ2-3	NA
TGTGCCAGCTCACCTTCCGGACAGGGGAGAGGCGGCTACACCTTC	CASSPSGQGRGGYTF	TRBV18	TRBD1	TRBJ1-2	NA
TGTGCCAGCAGCCCTGGGTGGGGGGGGGAAGCTTTCTTT	CASSPGWGGEAFF	TRBV4-2	NA	TRBJ1-1	NA
TGTGCCAGCCGAAGGTCTTGGGGACAGGGGGCTTCTAACTATGGCTACACCTTC	CASRRSWGQGASNYGYTF	TRBV18	TRBD1	TRBJ1-2	NA
TGTGCCTGGAGTGTACGCGCAAATTCACCCCTCCACTTT	CAWSVRANSPLHF	TRBV30	NA	TRBJ1-6	NA
TGTGCCAGCAGTCTTGGGCGTCTCGTCACTGAAGCTTTCTTT	CASSLGRLVTEAFF	TRBV6-5	NA	TRBJ1-1	NA
TGTGCCAGCAGTTTACCCGACAATGAGCAGTTCTTC	CASSLPDNEQFF	TRBV12-3/TRBV12-4	NA	TRBJ2-1	NA
TGTGCCAGCAGCTTAGCCCTTTCCCCCCGTTACAATGAGCAGTTCTTC	CASSLALSPRYNEQFF	TRBV7-9	NA	TRBJ2-1	few